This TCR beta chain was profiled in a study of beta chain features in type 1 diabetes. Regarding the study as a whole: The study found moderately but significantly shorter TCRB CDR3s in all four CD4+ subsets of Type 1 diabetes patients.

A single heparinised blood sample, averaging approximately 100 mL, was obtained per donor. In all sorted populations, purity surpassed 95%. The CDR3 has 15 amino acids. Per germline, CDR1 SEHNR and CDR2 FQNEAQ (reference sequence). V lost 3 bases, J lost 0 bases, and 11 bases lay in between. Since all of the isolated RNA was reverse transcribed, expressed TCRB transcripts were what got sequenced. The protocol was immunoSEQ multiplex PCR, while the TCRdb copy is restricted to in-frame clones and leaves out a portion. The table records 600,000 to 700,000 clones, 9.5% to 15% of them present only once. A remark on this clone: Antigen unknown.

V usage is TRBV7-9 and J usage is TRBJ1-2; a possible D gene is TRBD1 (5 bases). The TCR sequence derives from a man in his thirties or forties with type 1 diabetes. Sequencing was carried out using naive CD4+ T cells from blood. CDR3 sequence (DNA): TGTGCCAGCAGCTTTAAACAGGAGACTAACTATGGCTACACCTTC. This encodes CASSFKQETNYGYTF.